This T cell receptor beta chain was identified in a study of technical replicates of blood from a few donors. The data were produced by immunoSEQ multiplex PCR, yet TCRdb's version contains in-frame clones alone and is incomplete. This table has roughly 79,000 clones, 91% appearing once. Germline V gives CDR1 SGHTA, CDR2 FQGNSA. The length of the CDR3 is 17 residues. The J segment lost 7 bases and the V segment lost 0 bases, leaving 9 bases of the junction unmatched. This clone was seen a single time. The sample comprised T cells isolated from PBMCs. This TCR came from a human donor in good health. Some clones in this sample may be carry-over from other donors' samples. The V gene is TRBV7-2, the J gene TRBJ1-6, with 7 bases lining up with TRBD1. The CDR3 coding sequence is TGTGCCAGCAGCTTAGCGACAGGGCCATTAAGCAATTCACCCCTCCACTTT. Protein sequence: CASSLATGPLSNSPLHF.